Sequencing of this TCR beta chain was carried out in a study of blood T cell repertoires in COVID-19 (dated by TCRdb to about 2020). Study-level background: Samples covering the acute and convalescent phases of COVID-19 were provided by collaborators in the United States, Italy and Spain. The prospective study material was composed of cDNA or gDNA derived from T cells, B-cell-depleted T cells, or PBMCs. Deeply sampled blood TCRbeta repertoires from subjects exposed to, actively infected with, or recovered from COVID-19 were included in the dataset. The repertoires were made available in a free public database intended to serve as a resource for research on the immune response to SARS-CoV-2. The samples were drawn from two sources: the first 160 participants of the ongoing ImmuneRACE study, and 1,200 or so subjects contributed by 6 global collaborators. Nearly every sample came with metadata listing a de-identified subject ID, COVID-19 status, age in years and sex. Where available, HLA class I and class II types were taken from metadata supplied by the sample provider and were not determined by assay-based typing. Results the study describes overall, beyond this receptor: Clinical and demographic metadata were provided uncurated, with the amount varying by source and participant.

Turning to this clone: Its antigen is not yet known. Qualities for individual bases were not recorded, and no much larger clone is one base off. The same CDR3 can be traced to other DNA sequences in this sample.

TCRbeta CDR3 regions were amplified from genomic DNA by means of the immunoSEQ Assay, a bias-controlled multiplex PCR. The study's own analysis went as follows. The number of nucleated cells in each sample was estimated by amplification of reference gene primers within the assay. To quantify the absolute abundance of each unique TCRbeta CDR3 rearrangement, sequence reads were collapsed and filtered. For each sample, productive Simpson clonality was calculated by taking the square root of Simpson's diversity index across productive rearrangements. Drawn from immuneACCESS, this table holds only the in-frame rearrangements with V and J called that TCRdb kept. Clones are partly lost; checked studies trace under half to an unresolved V gene and leave the rest unexplained. V, J and clone size reflect that table, while D and trimming were determined from the DNA. The sample table shows roughly 220,000 clones, and around 80% are seen once. Clones ranked in the top ten supply about 20% of the sample.

Each collaborating institution followed its own protocols to collect whole blood in K2EDTA tubes. For TCRbeta analysis, collaborator samples were shipped as frozen whole blood, as isolated PBMCs, or as DNA extracted from either sample type. V trim: 6 bases; J trim: 4 bases; unmatched bases: 3. Looking up the germline V gene yields CDR1 MNHEY and CDR2 SVGAGI. The CDR3 numbers 14 residues from cysteine through phenylalanine. This entry keeps only the CDR3 DNA: 42 bases, framed from base 1. The sample consisted of peripheral blood. The rearrangement joined TRBV6-5 to TRBJ2-7; 13 bases in the middle match TRBD2. The receptor was derived from a man aged 30 to 39 with active or convalescent COVID-19. The CDR3 has the sequence CASSRTSGRYEQYF. Here is the DNA: TGTGCCAGCAGCCGGACTAGCGGGAGATACGAGCAGTACTTC.